A single sample is the source of the 13 T cell receptor beta chains below, sequenced in a study of cytomegalovirus exposure and HLA in healthy donors. Some clones are missing from TCRdb's copy, which holds only in-frame ones; the method was immunoSEQ multiplex PCR. The sample lists roughly 120,000 clones; around 87% were seen once. Sample: PBMCs. These receptors all stem from a woman in her late teens or twenties in good health and CMV-seropositive.

Written as DNA, the CDR3 is TGTGCCAGCAGTGCCCTCGGGACAGGGGGTGGCTACACCTTC. It specifies CASSALGTGGGYTF. The chain is built from TRBV9 and TRBJ1-2; 11 bases are a match to TRBD1. This CDR3 has 14 amino acids. Germline loops: CDR1 SGDLS, CDR2 YYNGEE. V shed 5 bases and J 7 bases; nucleotides not matched to a gene: 7.

The chain uses TRBV4-3 and TRBJ2-7; 7 nucleotides line up with TRBD2. Germline CDR1 is LGHNA and CDR2 is YSLEER. The length of the CDR3 is 15 residues. Trimming removed 0 bases from V and 2 bases from J; junction bases left unmatched: 4. The CDR3 loop reads CASSQDLGLAYEQYF. The CDR3 DNA sequence: TGCGCCAGCAGCCAAGATCTTGGACTAGCCTACGAGCAGTACTTC.

The rearrangement uses TRBV28 and TRBJ2-7; possibly TRBD1 for D (6 bases). V lost 6 bases to trimming and J lost 1 base, with 16 bases between them. There are 15 residues in the CDR3. Germline-derived CDR1 and CDR2 are MDHEN and SYDVKM. The CDR3 nucleotides read TGTGCCAGCAGCCCACCGGGACACATGTCCTACGAGCAGTACTTC. Its translation is CASSPPGHMSYEQYF.

The table lists this clone with a count of one. The chain has TRBV9 and TRBJ2-1; D remains ambiguous. This CDR3 region has 14 residues. V dropped 4 bases and J dropped 3 bases, with 11 bases sitting between them. Germline V lookup: CDR1 SGDLS, CDR2 YYNGEE. In DNA, the CDR3 is TGTGCCAGCAGCCCCGGGTCTAACTACAATGAGCAGTTCTTC. Its translation is CASSPGSNYNEQFF.

The J gene is TRBJ1-1, the V gene TRBV7-9; D uncertain. Trimming cost V 2 bases and J 3 bases, with 13 bases left between them. The CDR3 runs to 15 residues. Germline-derived CDR1 and CDR2 are SEHNR and FQNEAQ (reference sequence). CDR3: CASSLSLRAYTEAFF. The CDR3 DNA reads TGTGCCAGCAGCTTAAGTTTGAGGGCGTACACTGAAGCTTTCTTT. The full variable domain, with the rest looked up from reference TRBV7-9 and TRBJ1-1, is DTGVSQNPRHKITKRGQNVTFRCDPISEHNRLYWYRQTLGQGPEFLTYFQNEAQLEKSRLLSDRFSAERPKGSFSTLEIQRTEQGDSAMYLCASSLSLRAYTEAFFGQGTRLTVV.

This clone was seen only once. The gene calls are TRBV5-5 and TRBJ1-3; D remains ambiguous. This CDR3 contains 13 residues. Germline V gives CDR1 SGHKS, CDR2 YYEKEE (reference sequence). V was trimmed by 5 bases and J by 0 bases, leaving 6 bases between them. The CDR3 reads CASSSNSGNTIYF. CDR3 DNA sequence: TGTGCCAGCAGTAGCAACTCTGGAAACACCATATATTTT.

The rearrangement uses TRBV6-1 and TRBJ2-7, with 7 nucleotides matching TRBD2. CDR1 is MNHNS and CDR2 is SASEGT in the germline V gene. The CDR3 is 14 amino acids. V was clipped by 3 bases and J by 3 bases; unmatched bases: 5. The CDR3, as DNA: TGTGCCAGCAGTGATGGACTAGGCGGCTACGAGCAGTACTTC. Protein product: CASSDGLGGYEQYF.

The J gene is TRBJ2-7, the V gene TRBV9; TRBD2 matches at 10 bases. J gave up 3 bases and V 2 bases, and 2 bases lay outside the gene matches. Germline assignment: CDR1 SGDLS and CDR2 YYNGEE. The CDR3 consists of 14 residues. The CDR3 is CASSVRLAGYEQYF. CDR3 DNA sequence: TGTGCCAGCAGCGTCCGACTAGCGGGCTACGAGCAGTACTTC.

CDR3 in amino acids: CASSFGGTGDTQYF. CDR3 coding DNA: TGTGCCAGCAGCTTCGGGGGAACGGGAGATACGCAGTATTTT. This chain joins TRBV7-9 and TRBJ2-3; D might be TRBD2 (6 bases). Germline loops: CDR1 SEHNR, CDR2 FQNEAQ (reference sequence). The CDR3 sequence is 14 residues long. Trimming removed 3 bases at V and 5 bases at J, with 12 bases between.

A few counts support this clone. V usage is TRBV4-1 and J usage is TRBJ1-1; a weak D match, TRBD1 (5 bases). This CDR3 spans 14 amino acids. V was cut by 4 bases and J by 6 bases, with 15 bases left in between. Germline V lookup: CDR1 MGHRA, CDR2 YSYEKL. The CDR3 is CASSLTDSDSEAFF. CDR3 nucleotide sequence: TGCGCCAGCAGCCTTACAGACAGCGACTCTGAAGCTTTCTTT.

The chain employs TRBV16 and TRBJ2-7; D call uncertain. Per the germline V gene, CDR1 is KGHSY and CDR2 is FQNENV. V lost 0 bases to trimming and J lost 2 bases, with 8 bases between them. The CDR3 runs 14 residues. DNA for the CDR3: TGTGCCAGCAGCCAATCCTTTCCCCCCTACGAGCAGTACTTC. As protein: CASSQSFPPYEQYF.

V and J are TRBV19 and TRBJ1-5; 12 nucleotides match TRBD1. The germline CDR1 and CDR2 sequences are LNHDA and SQIVND (reference sequence). The CDR3 is made up of 14 amino acids. The J segment lost 7 bases and the V segment lost 7 bases, leaving 5 bases of the junction unmatched. The CDR3 DNA reads TGTGCCAGTATGGGGACAGGGGGCAGACAGCCCCAGCATTTT. Its translation is CASMGTGGRQPQHF.

The V and J genes are TRBV7-9 and TRBJ2-3, with 12 bases aligning to TRBD2. The V gene end was trimmed by 10 bases and the J gene end by 0 bases; junction bases not matched to a gene: 2. This CDR3 region has 14 residues. The germline gives CDR1 SEHNR, CDR2 FQNEAQ (reference sequence). CDR3 sequence: CATLAGGSTDTQYF. The DNA of the CDR3 is TGTGCCACCCTAGCGGGGGGGAGCACAGATACGCAGTATTTT.